This T cell receptor (beta chain) was captured in a study of blood T cell repertoires in COVID-19. Study details: PBMCs, B-cell-depleted T cells, or T cells were the source of the cDNA or gDNA that made up the material.

Original processing methods: How many nucleated cells were present was estimated from reference gene primer amplification. The method was immunoSEQ multiplex PCR; TCRdb's version includes in-frame clones alone and lacks a portion of them. D and trimming were read from the DNA, whereas the V and J calls and clone size are those reported in that table. Here the sample spans about 180,000 clones, about 81% being singletons. Trimming took 1 base from V and 1 from J, leaving 7 bases between them. This CDR3 is built from 14 residues. Germline assignment: CDR1 LNHDA and CDR2 SQIVND (reference sequence). Enrollment of patients from Seattle took place during active infection, with longitudinal follow-up.

The TCR was taken from a woman aged 80 or over with COVID-19, enrolled during active disease. The J gene is TRBJ1-2, the V gene TRBV19, with D perhaps matching TRBD1 (5 bases). Sequenced sample: peripheral blood. CDR3 DNA: TGTGCCAGTAGTATAGGTGGACATAACTATGGCTACACCTTC. Translation gives CASSIGGHNYGYTF.